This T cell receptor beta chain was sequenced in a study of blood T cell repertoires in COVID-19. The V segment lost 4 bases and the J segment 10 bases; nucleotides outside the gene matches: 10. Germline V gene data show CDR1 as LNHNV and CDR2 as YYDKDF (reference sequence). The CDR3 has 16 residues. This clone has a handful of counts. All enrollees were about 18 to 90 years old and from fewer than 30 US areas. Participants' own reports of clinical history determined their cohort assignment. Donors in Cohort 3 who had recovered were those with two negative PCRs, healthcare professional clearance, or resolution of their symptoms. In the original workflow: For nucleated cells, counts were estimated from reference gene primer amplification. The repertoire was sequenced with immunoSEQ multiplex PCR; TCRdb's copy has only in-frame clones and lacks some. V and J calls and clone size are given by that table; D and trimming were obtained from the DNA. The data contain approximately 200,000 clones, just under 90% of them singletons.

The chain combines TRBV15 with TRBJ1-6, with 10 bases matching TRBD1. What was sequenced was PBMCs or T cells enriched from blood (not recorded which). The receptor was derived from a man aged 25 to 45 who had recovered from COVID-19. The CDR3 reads CATSTERTGGGSPLHF. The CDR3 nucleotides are TGTGCCACCAGCACCGAGAGGACAGGGGGTGGGTCACCCCTCCACTTT.